This TCR beta chain was identified during a study of response to subunit inactivated influenza vaccine. Findings and caveats of the study: Few additional T cells are recruited per seasonal influenza vaccination, authors suggested.

The CDR3 runs to 14 residues. V was trimmed by 6 bases and J by 0 bases, leaving 11 bases between them. TCRdb re-derived calls from the RT-PCR reads in MiXCR, one entry per CDR3 protein. The table shows about 520,000 distinct CDR3 sequences, with approximately 7.7% occurring only once. To note about this clonotype: Its target is not known.

The source is a man aged 45 to 75 who received an inactivated influenza vaccine. The rearrangement joins TRBV12-3 or TRBV12-4 to TRBJ1-1; weak D call: TRBD1 (6 bases). This material consisted of PBMCs from blood, taken less than 30 months after vaccination. CDR3 nucleotide sequence: TGTGCCAGCAGAACACAGGGAATGAACACTGAAGCTTTCTTT. Translated: CASRTQGMNTEAFF.